This entry lists 20 T cell receptor beta chains sequenced from one sample in a study of T cells in tuberculosis. The data were produced by immunoSEQ multiplex PCR, yet TCRdb's version contains in-frame clones alone and is incomplete. This table holds tens of thousands of clones, less than 95% found once. Sequencing input: PBMCs. Receptors originate from a donor aged 10 to 29 with latent tuberculosis or without tuberculosis infection. Some clones in this sample may be carry-over from other donors' samples.

CDR3 in amino acids: CASSAGLANTGELFF. The CDR3 DNA is TGTGCCAGCAGCGCGGGACTAGCGAACACCGGGGAGCTGTTTTTT. V and J are TRBV14 and TRBJ2-2; TRBD2 aligns across 8 bases. Germline loops: CDR1 SGHDN, CDR2 FVKESK. J lost 0 bases, V lost 5 bases, and 2 bases had no gene match. CDR3 length: 15 amino acids. Supplemented by reference TRBV14 and TRBJ2-2, the full variable domain reads EAGVTQFPSHSVIEKGQTVTLRCDPISGHDNLYWYRRVMGKEIKFLLHFVKESKQDESGMPNNRFLAERTGGTYSTLKVQPAELEDSGVYFCASSAGLANTGELFFGEGSRLTVL.

The rearrangement links TRBV6-1 to TRBJ2-3, with a weak D call TRBD1 (6 bases). In germline, CDR1 is MNHNS, CDR2 SASEGT. There are 11 residues in the CDR3. The germline V and J ends were trimmed by 2 bases and 14 bases, with 11 bases remaining between them. In nucleotides, the CDR3 is TGTGCCAGCAGTGAAAACAGGGTGGCGTATTTT. Translating gives CASSENRVAYF.

The V gene is TRBV7-6, the J gene TRBJ2-7; TRBD1 matches at 7 bases. V lost 1 base to trimming and J lost 0 bases; unmatched junction nucleotides: 6. CDR3 length: 16 residues. Germline V lookup: CDR1 SGHVS, CDR2 FNYEAQ. The CDR3 reads CASSLDLGQNSYEQYF. In DNA form, the CDR3 reads TGTGCCAGCAGCTTAGATTTGGGACAGAACTCCTACGAGCAGTACTTC.

The chain employs TRBV6-1 and TRBJ2-3; the D gene is possibly TRBD2 (7 bases). V lost 4 bases and J 2 bases, leaving 19 bases between the germline ends. The CDR3 loop spans 17 amino acids. The germline V gene has CDR1 MNHNS and CDR2 SASEGT. The CDR3 loop reads CASSVGLGGGTTDTQYF. Written as DNA, the CDR3 is TGTGCCAGCAGTGTGGGCCTAGGGGGGGGGACCACAGATACGCAGTATTTT.

The rearrangement joins TRBV9 to TRBJ2-1; perhaps TRBD1 as D (6 bases). The CDR3 has 12 residues. The V end lost 7 bases, the J end lost 7 bases, and 12 bases lay between the germline ends. The germline V gene encodes CDR1 SGDLS and CDR2 YYNGEE. CDR3 DNA: TGTGCCAGCGGGTCAGGGGATAATGAGCAGTTCTTC. Encoded protein: CASGSGDNEQFF.

V usage is TRBV6-1 and J usage is TRBJ1-5; a possible D gene is TRBD1 (5 bases). This CDR3 region has 15 residues. The germline V gene has CDR1 MNHNS and CDR2 SASEGT. Trimming took 1 base from V and 9 from J, leaving 16 bases between them. CDR3 in amino acids: CASSEGGGPQRPQHF. In nucleotides, the CDR3 is TGTGCCAGCAGTGAAGGGGGGGGTCCTCAGCGGCCCCAGCATTTT.

The V gene is TRBV5-1, the J gene TRBJ2-7; D remains unclear. V was clipped by 1 base and J by 0 bases, with 8 bases between them. Germline CDR1 and CDR2: SGHRS and YFSETQ. This CDR3 is built from 14 residues. The CDR3 protein is CASSLLPGSYEQYF. CDR3 bases: TGCGCCAGCAGCTTGTTACCGGGCTCCTACGAGCAGTACTTC. Full variable domain (missing parts from reference TRBV5-1 and TRBJ2-7): KAGVTQTPRYLIKTRGQQVTLSCSPISGHRSVSWYQQTPGQGLQFLFEYFSETQRNKGNFPGRFSGRQFSNSRSEMNVSTLELGDSALYLCASSLLPGSYEQYFGPGTRLTVT.

V gene TRBV2 combines with J gene TRBJ2-1; 8 bases match TRBD2. Trimming cost V 5 bases and J 6 bases; bases outside gene matches: 15. The V gene's germline CDR1 is SNHLY and CDR2 FYNNEI. The length of the CDR3 is 17 residues. DNA of the CDR3: TGTGCCAGCAGTCCGGGGGGGCCTGCCAAGCGGTCCAATGAGCAGTTCTTC. It translates to CASSPGGPAKRSNEQFF.

The V gene is TRBV5-1, the J gene TRBJ1-1; D uncertain. This CDR3 comprises 14 residues. V was trimmed by 2 bases and J by 1 base, leaving 9 bases between them. From germline, CDR1 is SGHRS and CDR2 YFSETQ. CDR3 DNA: TGCGCCAGCAGCTTCGAGGGCTCGAACACTGAAGCTTTCTTT. This encodes CASSFEGSNTEAFF.

This clone was seen a handful of times. V gene TRBV4-1 combines with J gene TRBJ1-4; D call uncertain. Germline values: CDR1 MGHRA, CDR2 YSYEKL. The CDR3 runs 11 residues. V lost 0 bases, J lost 15 bases, and 8 bases lay in between. Written as DNA, the CDR3 is TGCGCCAGCAGCCAAGATGTCTCGGTGTTTTTT. Translation gives CASSQDVSVFF.

The chain carries TRBV9 and TRBJ2-3; 13 positions match TRBD2. This CDR3 is built from 16 residues. Losses at the gene ends were 4 bases for V and 4 bases for J; bases not matched to a gene: 6. Germline V gives CDR1 SGDLS, CDR2 YYNGEE. This CDR3 reads CASSMGLAGFADTQYF. CDR3 DNA sequence: TGTGCCAGCAGCATGGGACTAGCGGGGTTTGCAGATACGCAGTATTTT.

The DNA for the CDR3 is TGTGCCAGCAGTTCGTCAGGACAGGGTGGAGATACGCAGTATTTT. Protein product: CASSSSGQGGDTQYF. This chain joins TRBV28 and TRBJ2-3; 8 bases match TRBD1. The CDR3 length is 15 residues. Germline CDR1 is MDHEN and CDR2 is SYDVKM. The V and J ends lost 4 bases and 5 bases, in that order; junction bases with no gene match: 8.

The CDR3 loop is CASRRGIGLHNEQFF. In nucleotides, the CDR3 is TGTGCCAGCAGGCGGGGTATCGGCCTGCACAATGAGCAGTTCTTC. V is TRBV11-2 and J is TRBJ2-1; TRBD2 is a possible D gene (6 bases). The CDR3 runs to 15 residues. The ends were cut back, 6 bases at V and 5 bases at J, with 17 bases in the middle. The germline CDR1 and CDR2 sequences are SGHAT and FQNNGV.

This chain joins TRBV5-4 and TRBJ1-5; D is possibly TRBD1 (5 bases). This CDR3 spans 15 amino acids. CDR1 is SGHNT and CDR2 is YYREEE in the germline V gene (reference sequence). The V gene lost 0 bases and the J gene lost 1 base, with 8 bases spanning the gap. The CDR3 spells CASSLEAGSNQPQHF. CDR3 nucleotide sequence: TGTGCCAGCAGCTTGGAGGCAGGGAGCAATCAGCCCCAGCATTTT.

The gene calls are TRBV12-5 and TRBJ1-2, with 10 bases matching TRBD1. The CDR3 extends over 14 amino acids. Germline CDR1 and CDR2: LGHNT and FRNRAP. V was clipped by 5 bases and J by 4 bases; unmatched bases: 4. CDR3 residues: CASGPGTGAYGYTF. As DNA, the CDR3 is TGTGCTAGTGGTCCCGGGACAGGGGCCTATGGCTACACCTTC.

This chain's CDR3 is CASRDNGNQPQHF. CDR3 DNA sequence: TGTGCCAGCAGGGACAATGGCAATCAGCCCCAGCATTTT. The genes are TRBV28 and TRBJ1-5; D is perhaps TRBD1 (5 bases). Germline values: CDR1 MDHEN, CDR2 SYDVKM. There are 13 residues in the CDR3. Trimming removed 6 bases from V and 2 bases from J, with 8 bases in between.

This rearrangement joins TRBV30 to TRBJ2-7, with 8 positions matching TRBD2. From germline, CDR1 is GTSNPN and CDR2 SVGIG (reference sequence). The V gene end was trimmed by 0 bases and the J gene end by 9 bases; junction bases not matched to a gene: 10. CDR3 length equals 14 residues. This CDR3 is CAWSVSGLVVWQYF. The CDR3 DNA reads as TGTGCCTGGAGTGTATCGGGACTAGTAGTTTGGCAGTACTTC. Drawing the rest from reference TRBV30 and TRBJ2-7, the complete variable domain is SQTIHQWPATLVQPVGSPLSLECTVEGTSNPNLYWYRQAAGRGLQLLFYSVGIGQISSEVPQNLSASRPQDRQFILSSKKLLLSDSGFYLCAWSVSGLVVWQYFGPGTRLTVT.

The J gene is TRBJ2-3, the V gene TRBV6-5, with unresolved D. From germline, CDR1 is MNHEY and CDR2 SVGAGI. V dropped 2 bases and J dropped 4 bases, with 7 bases sitting between them. This CDR3 has 13 amino acids. The CDR3 nucleotides are TGTGCCAGCAGTTACGTATATGCAGATACGCAGTATTTT. As protein: CASSYVYADTQYF.

The chain uses TRBV18 and TRBJ2-1, with D perhaps TRBD1 (6 bases). Trimming left V 6 bases short and J 4 bases short, with 10 bases between. The CDR3 length is 13 residues. Germline CDR1 and CDR2: KGHSH and LQKENI. The CDR3 DNA follows: TGTGCCAGCTCCAGTACAGGGTACAATGAGCAGTTCTTC. Translation gives CASSSTGYNEQFF. Using reference TRBV18 and TRBJ2-1 for the parts outside the CDR3, the full variable domain is NAGVMQNPRHLVRRRGQEARLRCSPMKGHSHVYWYRQLPEEGLKFMVYLQKENIIDESGMPKERFSAEFPKEGPSILRIQQVVRGDSAAYFCASSSTGYNEQFFGPGTRLTVL.

The CDR3 DNA sequence: TGTGCCAGCAGTTTAGGACGGGAGATTTCCAACAATGAGCAGTTCTTC. Amino acid sequence: CASSLGREISNNEQFF. This chain links TRBV28 with TRBJ2-1; a weak D match, TRBD2 (6 bases). CDR3 length equals 16 residues. Germline-derived CDR1 and CDR2 are MDHEN and SYDVKM. V was shortened by 2 bases and J by 5 bases, with 16 bases between the two germline ends.